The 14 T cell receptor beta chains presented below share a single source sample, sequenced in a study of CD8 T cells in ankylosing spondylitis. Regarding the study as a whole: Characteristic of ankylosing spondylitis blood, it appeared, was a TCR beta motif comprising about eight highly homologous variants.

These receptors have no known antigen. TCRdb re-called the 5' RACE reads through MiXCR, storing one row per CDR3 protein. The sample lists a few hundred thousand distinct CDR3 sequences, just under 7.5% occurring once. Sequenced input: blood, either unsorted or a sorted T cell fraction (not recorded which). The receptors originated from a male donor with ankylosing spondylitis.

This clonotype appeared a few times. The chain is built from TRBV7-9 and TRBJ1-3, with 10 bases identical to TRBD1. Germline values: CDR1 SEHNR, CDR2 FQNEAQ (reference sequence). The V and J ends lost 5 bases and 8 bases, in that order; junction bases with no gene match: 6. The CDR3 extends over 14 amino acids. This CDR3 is CASSPSTGGHTIYF. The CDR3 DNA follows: TGTGCCAGCAGCCCGTCGACAGGGGGCCACACCATATATTTT. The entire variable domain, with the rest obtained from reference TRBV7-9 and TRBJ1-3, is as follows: DTGVSQNPRHKITKRGQNVTFRCDPISEHNRLYWYRQTLGQGPEFLTYFQNEAQLEKSRLLSDRFSAERPKGSFSTLEIQRTEQGDSAMYLCASSPSTGGHTIYFGEGSWLTVV.

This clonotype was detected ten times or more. In nucleotides, the CDR3 is TGTGCCAGCAGTTTAGGGCTAGCGGGGGGGTACTCCTACAATGAGCAGTTCTTC. Translating it yields CASSLGLAGGYSYNEQFF. The rearrangement uses TRBV28 and TRBJ2-1; 12 bases are shared with TRBD2. Per the germline V gene, CDR1 is MDHEN and CDR2 is SYDVKM. V was clipped by 2 bases and J by 0 bases; unmatched bases: 5. The CDR3 sequence is 18 residues long.

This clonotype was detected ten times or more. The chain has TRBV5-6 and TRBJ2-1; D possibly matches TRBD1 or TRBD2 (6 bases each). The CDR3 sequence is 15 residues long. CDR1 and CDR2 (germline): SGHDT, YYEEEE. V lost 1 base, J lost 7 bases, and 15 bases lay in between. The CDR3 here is CASSLSSGEVNEQFF. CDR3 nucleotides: TGTGCCAGCAGCTTGTCGTCAGGGGAGGTGAATGAGCAGTTCTTC.

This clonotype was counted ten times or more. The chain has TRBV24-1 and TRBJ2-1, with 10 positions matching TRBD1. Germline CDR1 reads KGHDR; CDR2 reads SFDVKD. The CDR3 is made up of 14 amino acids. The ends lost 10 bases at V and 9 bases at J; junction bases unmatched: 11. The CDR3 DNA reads TGTGCCACAAATGTTGGGACAGGGGCGCGTGAGCAGTTCTTC. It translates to CATNVGTGAREQFF.

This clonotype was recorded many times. The CDR3: CASTLTVTGPYEQYF. DNA of the CDR3: TGCGCCAGCACTCTGACAGTTACTGGGCCCTACGAGCAGTACTTC. This chain links TRBV5-1 with TRBJ2-7; D may be TRBD1 (5 bases). Trimming took 6 bases from V and 2 from J, leaving 18 bases between them. This CDR3 has 15 amino acids. CDR1 and CDR2 (germline): SGHRS, YFSETQ.

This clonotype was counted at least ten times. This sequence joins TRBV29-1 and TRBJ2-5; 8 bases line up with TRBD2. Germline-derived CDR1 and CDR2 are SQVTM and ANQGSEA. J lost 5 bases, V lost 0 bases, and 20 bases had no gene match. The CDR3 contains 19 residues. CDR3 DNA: TGCAGCGTTGAAGACTCATTTCGGCGGGAGGTCCAGGTGGATGAGACCCAGTACTTC. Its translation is CSVEDSFRREVQVDETQYF.

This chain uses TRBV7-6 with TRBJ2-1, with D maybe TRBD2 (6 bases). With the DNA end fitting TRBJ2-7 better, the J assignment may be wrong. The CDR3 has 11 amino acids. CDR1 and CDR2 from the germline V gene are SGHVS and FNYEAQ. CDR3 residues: CASSRDSEQYF. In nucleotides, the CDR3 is TGTGCCAGCAGCCGGGACTCTGAGCAGTACTTC.

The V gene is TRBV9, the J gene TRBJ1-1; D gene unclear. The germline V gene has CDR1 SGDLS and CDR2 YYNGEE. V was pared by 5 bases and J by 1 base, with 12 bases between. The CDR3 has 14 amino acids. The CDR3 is CASRGREGNTEAFF. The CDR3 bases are TGTGCCAGCAGAGGACGGGAGGGGAACACTGAAGCTTTCTTT.

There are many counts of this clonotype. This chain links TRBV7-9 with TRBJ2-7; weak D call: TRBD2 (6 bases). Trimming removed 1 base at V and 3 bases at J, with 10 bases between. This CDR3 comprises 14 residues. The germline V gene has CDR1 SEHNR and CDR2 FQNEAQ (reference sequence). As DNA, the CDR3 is TGTGCCAGCAGCTTAGGCGGGACTGACTACGAGCAGTACTTC. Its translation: CASSLGGTDYEQYF.

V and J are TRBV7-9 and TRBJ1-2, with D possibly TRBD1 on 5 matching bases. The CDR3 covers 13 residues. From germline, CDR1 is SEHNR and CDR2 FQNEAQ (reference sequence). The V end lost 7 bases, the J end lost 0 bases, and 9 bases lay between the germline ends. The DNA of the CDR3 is TGTGCCAGCAAGGGACGGCCTAACTATGGCTACACCTTC. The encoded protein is CASKGRPNYGYTF.

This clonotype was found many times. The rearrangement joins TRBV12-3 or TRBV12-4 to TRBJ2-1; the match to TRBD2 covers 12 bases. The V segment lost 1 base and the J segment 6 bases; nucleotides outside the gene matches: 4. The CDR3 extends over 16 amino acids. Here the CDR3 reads CASSLGLAGGPNEQFF. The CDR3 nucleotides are TGTGCCAGCAGTTTAGGCCTAGCGGGAGGGCCCAATGAGCAGTTCTTC.

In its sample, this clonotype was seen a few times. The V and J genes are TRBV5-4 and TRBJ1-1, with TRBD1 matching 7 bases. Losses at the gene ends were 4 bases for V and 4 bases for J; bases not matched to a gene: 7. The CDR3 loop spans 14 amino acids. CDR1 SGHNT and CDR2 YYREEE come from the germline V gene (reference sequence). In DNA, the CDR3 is TGTGCCAGCAGCGAGGGACAGTTTACCACTGAAGCTTTCTTT. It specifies CASSEGQFTTEAFF.

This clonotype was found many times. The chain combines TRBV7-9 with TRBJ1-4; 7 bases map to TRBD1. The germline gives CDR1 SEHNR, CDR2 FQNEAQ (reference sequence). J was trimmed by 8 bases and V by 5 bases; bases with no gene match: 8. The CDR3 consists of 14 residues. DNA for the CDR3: TGTGCCAGCAGCCCAGGGGGGCCGTGGGAAAAACTGTTTTTT. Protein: CASSPGGPWEKLFF.

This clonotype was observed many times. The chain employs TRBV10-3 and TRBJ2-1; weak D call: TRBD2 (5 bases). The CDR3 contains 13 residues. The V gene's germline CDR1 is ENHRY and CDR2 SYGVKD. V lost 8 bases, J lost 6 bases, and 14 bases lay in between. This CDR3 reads CAIAPGESNEQFF. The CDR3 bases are TGTGCCATCGCGCCTGGGGAGAGCAATGAGCAGTTCTTC.